This is a list of T cell receptor beta chains from one sample in a study of blood T cell repertoires in COVID-19. Produced via immunoSEQ multiplex PCR; TCRdb's table is partial and in-frame only. In the table there are approximately 200,000 clones, 85% of which are singletons. Sequencing was done on a sample of PBMCs or T cells enriched from blood (not recorded which). These receptors all stem from a man aged 40-49 years who had recovered from COVID-19. CDR3s leave out the opening cysteine and the closing phenylalanine or tryptophan.

>TRBJ2-7|TRBV12-3/TRBV12-4
ASRPGLYYEQY
>TRBJ1-1|TRBV29-1
SVERGQGTEAF
>TRBJ2-7|TRBV27
ASRLGQGAYEQY
>TRBJ1-1|TRBV9
ASSVAKNTEAF
>TRBJ1-4|TRBV5-1
ASSSSPLTGYGGEKLF
>TRBJ1-2|TRBV30
AWDRDEYYGYT
>TRBJ2-5|TRBV7-2
ASSSGLAGVETQY
>TRBJ2-3|TRBV7-2
ASSLARADTQY
>TRBJ2-6|TRBV9
ASSPRGRPSNSGANVLT
>TRBJ1-2|TRBV25-1
ASSESTAGSYGYT
>TRBJ1-6|TRBV30
AWRGGKSVYSPLH
>TRBJ1-2|TRBV2
ASSVLGAKGYT
>TRBJ2-7|TRBV19
ASSIGTSGYEQY
>TRBJ1-2|TRBV3-1/TRBV3-2
ASRETGTGNFNYGYT
>TRBJ1-1|TRBV6-5
ASSSDRVNTEAF
>TRBJ1-5|TRBV28
ATGSGNQPQH
>TRBJ2-1|TRBV30
AWSVGGLAGASYQF
>TRBJ1-2|TRBV28
ASSLRAQGQGYT
>TRBJ1-1|TRBV27
ASSNVRGRNTEAF
>TRBJ2-7|TRBV27
ASSLSRGLEQY
>TRBJ2-5|TRBV5-1
ASSGGLLAEGQETQY
>TRBJ1-5|TRBV7-9
ASSLMGTGNNQPQH
>TRBJ2-7|TRBV19
AARDRDSYEQY
>TRBJ2-3|TRBV28
ASSPPGQGTDTQY
>TRBJ2-7|TRBV5-4
AWGTSPYEQY
>TRBJ1-1|TRBV5-1
ASRREEQNTEAF
>TRBJ1-1|TRBV7-9
ASSLETGAEAF
>TRBJ2-4|TRBV5-4
ASSLAENIQY
>TRBJ1-4|TRBV19
ASGTYNEKLF
>TRBJ1-2|TRBV6-1
ASSDQGVGGGYT
>TRBJ2-5|TRBV5-1
ASRQVQETQY
>TRBJ2-5|TRBV19
ASSIASQGGETQY